A single T cell receptor beta chain is shown here with its context. This sample is part of a study of T cell responses to AZD1222 COVID-19 vaccine. The CDR3 spans 16 residues. Trimming cost V 3 bases and J 6 bases; bases outside gene matches: 9. Germline lookup yields CDR1 LNHDA and CDR2 SQIVND (reference sequence). Some clones are missing from TCRdb's copy, which holds only in-frame ones; the method was immunoSEQ multiplex PCR. The sample contains about 160,000 clones, over 75% of which appear only once. The receptor was isolated from an adult who received the AZD1222 COVID-19 vaccine. Sequencing was performed on peripheral blood, taken 28 days after the second AZD1222 dose. The chain links TRBV19 to TRBJ2-2; TRBD1 matches 8 bases. For the CDR3, the DNA is TGTGCCAGTAGTATTGTCACAGGGGGTTACGCCGGGGAGCTGTTTTTT. Translating gives CASSIVTGGYAGELFF.